The rows below give T cell receptor beta chains drawn from one sample of a study of cytomegalovirus exposure and HLA in healthy donors. Generated by immunoSEQ multiplex PCR, the TCRdb table keeps only in-frame clones and is missing some. The sample table includes tens of thousands of clones. The sequenced material came from PBMCs. These receptors were collected from a woman aged 45 to 65 in good health and CMV-seropositive. Both conserved end residues are part of each CDR3. Fields, in order: CDR3 protein, CDR3 DNA, J gene, D gene, V gene, CDR3 length. The D gene is left open where the match is weak.

CDR3: CASSPDRLSGANVLTF
DNA: TGTGCCAGCAGCCCGGACAGGCTCTCTGGGGCCAACGTCCTGACTTTC
J: TRBJ2-6
D: TRBD1
V: TRBV5-4
length: 16

CDR3: CASSLALAGQGTQYF
DNA: TGTGCCAGCAGCTTAGCACTAGCGGGTCAAGGGACCCAGTACTTC
J: TRBJ2-5
D: TRBD2
V: TRBV7-2
length: 15

CDR3: CASMGQGVQPQHF
DNA: TGTGCCAGCATGGGGCAGGGTGTTCAGCCCCAGCATTTT
J: TRBJ1-5
D: -
V: TRBV2
length: 13

CDR3: CASSLGDRDTGELFF
DNA: TGTGCCAGCAGCTTGGGGGACAGGGACACCGGGGAGCTGTTTTTT
J: TRBJ2-2
D: TRBD1
V: TRBV5-8
length: 15

CDR3: CASSQEVGVYGYTF
DNA: TGCGCCAGCAGCCAAGAGGTAGGGGTCTATGGCTACACCTTC
J: TRBJ1-2
D: -
V: TRBV4-1
length: 14

CDR3: CASSLAGVRNQPQHF
DNA: TGTGCCAGCAGCTTAGCAGGAGTTCGCAATCAGCCCCAGCATTTT
J: TRBJ1-5
D: -
V: TRBV7-9
length: 15

CDR3: CASSRTGGETQYF
DNA: TGTGCCAGCAGCCGGACAGGGGGAGAGACCCAGTACTTC
J: TRBJ2-5
D: TRBD1
V: TRBV28
length: 13

CDR3: CASSLDLRGDYGYTF
DNA: TGTGCCAGCAGCTTAGATCTGAGAGGAGACTATGGCTACACCTTC
J: TRBJ1-2
D: -
V: TRBV11-2
length: 15

CDR3: CASSGTGGYEQYF
DNA: TGTGCCAGTAGCGGGACAGGGGGCTACGAGCAGTACTTC
J: TRBJ2-7
D: TRBD1
V: TRBV19
length: 13

CDR3: CASSLGGRYNEQFF
DNA: TGTGCCAGCAGCTTGGGGGGGCGTTACAATGAGCAGTTCTTC
J: TRBJ2-1
D: -
V: TRBV7-6
length: 14

CDR3: CASALDRGLTYEQYF
DNA: TGTGCCAGCGCCTTGGACAGGGGGCTGACCTACGAGCAGTACTTC
J: TRBJ2-7
D: TRBD1
V: TRBV27
length: 15

CDR3: CASSPLAGTSGYNEQFF
DNA: TGTGCCAGCAGTCCCTTGGCCGGGACTAGCGGATACAATGAGCAGTTCTTC
J: TRBJ2-1
D: TRBD2
V: TRBV27
length: 17

CDR3: CASSVRQSTSTDTQYF
DNA: TGTGCCAGCAGCGTAAGACAGTCAACTAGCACAGATACGCAGTATTTT
J: TRBJ2-3
D: -
V: TRBV9
length: 16

CDR3: CASGLGQISTDTQYF
DNA: TGCGCCAGCGGACTGGGACAGATTAGCACAGATACGCAGTATTTT
J: TRBJ2-3
D: TRBD1
V: TRBV5-1
length: 15

CDR3: CASSLGSGGRAYSSYEQYF
DNA: TGTGCCAGCAGCTTAGGATCTGGGGGGAGGGCCTATAGTTCCTACGAGCAGTACTTC
J: TRBJ2-7
D: TRBD2
V: TRBV7-9
length: 19

CDR3: CSVRGQRNTEAFF
DNA: TGCAGCGTCCGCGGACAGAGGAACACTGAAGCTTTCTTT
J: TRBJ1-1
D: -
V: TRBV29-1
length: 13

CDR3: CASSMRAGWTEAFF
DNA: TGTGCCAGTAGTATGAGGGCAGGTTGGACTGAAGCTTTCTTT
J: TRBJ1-1
D: -
V: TRBV19
length: 14

CDR3: CASSLETGRHNEQFF
DNA: TGCGCCAGCAGCTTGGAGACAGGGCGCCACAATGAGCAGTTCTTC
J: TRBJ2-1
D: TRBD1
V: TRBV5-1
length: 15

CDR3: CASSPPGSGRVYNEQFF
DNA: TGTGCCAGCAGTCCGCCGGGGAGCGGGAGGGTCTACAATGAGCAGTTCTTC
J: TRBJ2-1
D: TRBD2
V: TRBV28
length: 17

CDR3: CASSRTRYEQYF
DNA: TGTGCCAGCAGTAGGACTAGATACGAGCAGTACTTC
J: TRBJ2-7
D: TRBD2
V: TRBV28
length: 12

CDR3: CASSYRTGRFFAGYTF
DNA: TGTGCCAGCAGTTATCGGACAGGGAGGTTTTTTGCTGGCTACACCTTC
J: TRBJ1-2
D: TRBD1
V: TRBV27
length: 16

CDR3: CASSRDRGLETQYF
DNA: TGTGCCAGCAGCAGGGACAGGGGATTGGAGACCCAGTACTTC
J: TRBJ2-5
D: TRBD1
V: TRBV5-4
length: 14

CDR3: CASSGLAGGYEQFF
DNA: TGTGCCAGCAGTGGACTAGCGGGAGGCTATGAGCAGTTCTTC
J: TRBJ2-1
D: TRBD2
V: TRBV6-1
length: 14

CDR3: CASSPGGSPNYGYTF
DNA: TGTGCCAGCTCACCGGGAGGGTCTCCTAACTATGGCTACACCTTC
J: TRBJ1-2
D: -
V: TRBV18
length: 15

CDR3: CASSGGFSGNTIYF
DNA: TGTGCCAGTAGTGGGGGGTTCTCTGGAAACACCATATATTTT
J: TRBJ1-3
D: -
V: TRBV19
length: 14

CDR3: CASSVGSSGGITYEQYF
DNA: TGCGCCAGCAGCGTAGGATCCAGCGGGGGGATAACCTACGAGCAGTACTTC
J: TRBJ2-7
D: TRBD2
V: TRBV9
length: 17

CDR3: CASSQVDMGLAGGNEQFF
DNA: TGCGCCAGCAGCCAAGTAGACATGGGACTAGCGGGGGGAAATGAGCAGTTCTTC
J: TRBJ2-1
D: TRBD2
V: TRBV4-1
length: 18

CDR3: CASSSTGVYGYTF
DNA: TGTGCCAGCAGTTCTACAGGGGTCTATGGCTACACCTTC
J: TRBJ1-2
D: TRBD1
V: TRBV13
length: 13